These T cell receptor beta chains were read from a single sample in a study of shared clonotypes between healthy human individuals. Clones were sequenced by immunoSEQ multiplex PCR, and TCRdb holds only the in-frame ones, with some missing. The sample contains about 2.4 million clones, 90% to 95% of which appear only once. The sequenced sample was naive CD4+ T cells from PBMCs. The receptor source for this set is a man between 18 and 35 years old in good health. Some clones in this sample may be carry-over from other donors' samples. The CDR3 runs from the conserved cysteine through the conserved F or W. Fields, in order: CDR3 DNA, CDR3 protein, J gene, clone size, V gene, D gene, CDR3 length. The D gene is left open where the match is weak. Expanded clones get a size class; other rows say once, few or many, or leave the size out.

CDR3 DNA: TGTGCCAGCAGTGAAGCCTTCGCCTTCGTGGCTCAGGGCGGCGAGCAGTACTTC
CDR3 protein: CASSEAFAFVAQGGEQYF
J gene: TRBJ2-7
clone size: once
V gene: TRBV6-1
D gene: .
CDR3 length: 18

CDR3 DNA: TGTGCCAGTAGTATGGTCGAAAATCAGCCCCAGCATTTT
CDR3 protein: CASSMVENQPQHF
J gene: TRBJ1-5
clone size: .
V gene: TRBV19
D gene: .
CDR3 length: 13

CDR3 DNA: TGTGCCATCAGTGAGTCTGCCGGGGAGCCCCAGCATTTT
CDR3 protein: CAISESAGEPQHF
J gene: TRBJ1-5
clone size: .
V gene: TRBV10-3
D gene: .
CDR3 length: 13

CDR3 DNA: TGTGCCAGCAGCTCACAAAGCGGGAACTCCTACAATGAGCAGTTCTTC
CDR3 protein: CASSSQSGNSYNEQFF
J gene: TRBJ2-1
clone size: .
V gene: TRBV5-4
D gene: TRBD2
CDR3 length: 16

CDR3 DNA: TGTGCCAGCAGCTTGAAGGGGGCGGTCACTGAAGCTTTCTTT
CDR3 protein: CASSLKGAVTEAFF
J gene: TRBJ1-1
clone size: .
V gene: TRBV5-4
D gene: TRBD1
CDR3 length: 14

CDR3 DNA: TGCGCCAGCGAAGCAGGAATCTCCACAGATACGCAGTATTTT
CDR3 protein: CASEAGISTDTQYF
J gene: TRBJ2-3
clone size: .
V gene: TRBV5-1
D gene: .
CDR3 length: 14

CDR3 DNA: TGTGCCAGCAGTGAATTTTTGACGGGCAATCAGCCCCAGCATTTT
CDR3 protein: CASSEFLTGNQPQHF
J gene: TRBJ1-5
clone size: .
V gene: TRBV6-1
D gene: .
CDR3 length: 15

CDR3 DNA: TGTGCCAGCAGTATCCCAGCGGGAGGCAGCAAAAACATTCAGTACTTC
CDR3 protein: CASSIPAGGSKNIQYF
J gene: TRBJ2-4
clone size: .
V gene: TRBV28
D gene: TRBD2
CDR3 length: 16

CDR3 DNA: TGTGCCAGCAGCTTAGCGGGACAGGGGCCCTACGAGCAGTACTTC
CDR3 protein: CASSLAGQGPYEQYF
J gene: TRBJ2-7
clone size: .
V gene: TRBV11-2
D gene: TRBD1
CDR3 length: 15

CDR3 DNA: TGTGCCAGCAGTTCTGGTGGGACGTCTAATGAAAAACTGTTTTTT
CDR3 protein: CASSSGGTSNEKLFF
J gene: TRBJ1-4
clone size: .
V gene: TRBV27
D gene: .
CDR3 length: 15

CDR3 DNA: TGTGCCAGCAGTTCCCCCGGGCCCTACGAGCAGTACTTC
CDR3 protein: CASSSPGPYEQYF
J gene: TRBJ2-7
clone size: .
V gene: TRBV6-1
D gene: .
CDR3 length: 13

CDR3 DNA: TGTGCCAGCTCCCCAGAGGGGGCGCGCTACGGGGAGCTGTTTTTT
CDR3 protein: CASSPEGARYGELFF
J gene: TRBJ2-2
clone size: once
V gene: TRBV18
D gene: TRBD1
CDR3 length: 15

CDR3 DNA: TGTGCCAGTAGCCCTAGGGGGCCCTATGGCTACACCTTC
CDR3 protein: CASSPRGPYGYTF
J gene: TRBJ1-2
clone size: .
V gene: TRBV19
D gene: TRBD1
CDR3 length: 13

CDR3 DNA: TGCAGCGTTGAAGTCGGGGCGGGAGGGTCCTACAATGAGCAGTTCTTC
CDR3 protein: CSVEVGAGGSYNEQFF
J gene: TRBJ2-1
clone size: .
V gene: TRBV29-1
D gene: TRBD2
CDR3 length: 16

CDR3 DNA: TGTGCCAGCAGCCACAGGTTAACACTTAACTCTGGAAACACCATATATTTT
CDR3 protein: CASSHRLTLNSGNTIYF
J gene: TRBJ1-3
clone size: .
V gene: TRBV4-2
D gene: .
CDR3 length: 17

CDR3 DNA: TGTGCCAGCAGCTTGACCTCAGGTGAGCAGTTCTTC
CDR3 protein: CASSLTSGEQFF
J gene: TRBJ2-1
clone size: once
V gene: TRBV7-2
D gene: .
CDR3 length: 12

CDR3 DNA: TGTGCCAGCTCACCAGGACTAGCGGGAGGAATCAATGAGCAGTTCTTC
CDR3 protein: CASSPGLAGGINEQFF
J gene: TRBJ2-1
clone size: .
V gene: TRBV18
D gene: TRBD2
CDR3 length: 16

CDR3 DNA: TGTGCCAGCTTCCACGGACCGGGCAATCAGCCCCAGCATTTT
CDR3 protein: CASFHGPGNQPQHF
J gene: TRBJ1-5
clone size: .
V gene: TRBV6-1
D gene: .
CDR3 length: 14

CDR3 DNA: TGTGCCAGCAGCGTAGGCGGCGGCAGGGGGTTCACCGGGGAGCTGTTTTTT
CDR3 protein: CASSVGGGRGFTGELFF
J gene: TRBJ2-2
clone size: .
V gene: TRBV9
D gene: TRBD1
CDR3 length: 17

CDR3 DNA: TGTGCCAGCTACCAATTCCGGAACAGCATGAACACTGAAGCTTTCTTT
CDR3 protein: CASYQFRNSMNTEAFF
J gene: TRBJ1-1
clone size: .
V gene: TRBV18
D gene: .
CDR3 length: 16

CDR3 DNA: TGTGCCAGCAGAGGACTAGCGGATTACAATGAGCAGTTCTTC
CDR3 protein: CASRGLADYNEQFF
J gene: TRBJ2-1
clone size: .
V gene: TRBV28
D gene: TRBD2
CDR3 length: 14

CDR3 DNA: TGTGCCAGCAGCTGGGAGGCGGGACTAGGGCTTAGGTCCCAGTACTTC
CDR3 protein: CASSWEAGLGLRSQYF
J gene: TRBJ2-5
clone size: .
V gene: TRBV5-4
D gene: TRBD2
CDR3 length: 16

CDR3 DNA: TGTGCCAGCAGTTACTCGGGGGGCGCGGGGGAGACCCAGTACTTC
CDR3 protein: CASSYSGGAGETQYF
J gene: TRBJ2-5
clone size: .
V gene: TRBV6-6
D gene: .
CDR3 length: 15

CDR3 DNA: TGCGCCAGCAGCACGGACGGGAACTCCTACGAGCAGTACTTC
CDR3 protein: CASSTDGNSYEQYF
J gene: TRBJ2-7
clone size: .
V gene: TRBV5-1
D gene: .
CDR3 length: 14

CDR3 DNA: TGTGCCAGCAGTCGAACCCGACAAGGCCAAGAGACCCAGTACTTC
CDR3 protein: CASSRTRQGQETQYF
J gene: TRBJ2-5
clone size: once
V gene: TRBV2
D gene: .
CDR3 length: 15

CDR3 DNA: TGTGCCAGCAGCCAAGATATTAGTATGGAGACCCAGTACTTC
CDR3 protein: CASSQDISMETQYF
J gene: TRBJ2-5
clone size: .
V gene: TRBV14
D gene: .
CDR3 length: 14

CDR3 DNA: TGTGCCAGCAGCTTAAATTCCCGGGAAAGCTACACCTTC
CDR3 protein: CASSLNSRESYTF
J gene: TRBJ1-2
clone size: once
V gene: TRBV7-3
D gene: .
CDR3 length: 13

CDR3 DNA: TGTGCCAGCAGCGGCAGGGGATATGGTGAAGCTTTCTTT
CDR3 protein: CASSGRGYGEAFF
J gene: TRBJ1-1
clone size: .
V gene: TRBV9
D gene: .
CDR3 length: 13

CDR3 DNA: TGTGCCTGGAGTGAGGTTCGTGCTGTCTGGGCCAACGTCCTGACTTTC
CDR3 protein: CAWSEVRAVWANVLTF
J gene: TRBJ2-6
clone size: .
V gene: TRBV30
D gene: .
CDR3 length: 16

CDR3 DNA: TGTGCCAGCAGCGTATCTAACGCGGGAAAACTGTTTTTT
CDR3 protein: CASSVSNAGKLFF
J gene: TRBJ1-4
clone size: .
V gene: TRBV9
D gene: .
CDR3 length: 13

CDR3 DNA: TGCGCCAGCAGCTTGGTTGGTCTGGGCAGTCGCAGCAATCAGCCCCAGCATTTT
CDR3 protein: CASSLVGLGSRSNQPQHF
J gene: TRBJ1-5
clone size: .
V gene: TRBV5-1
D gene: .
CDR3 length: 18

CDR3 DNA: TGTGCCAGCCGCAAGCCGGGGCATACGGGGAATGAGCAGTTCTTC
CDR3 protein: CASRKPGHTGNEQFF
J gene: TRBJ2-1
clone size: .
V gene: TRBV28
D gene: .
CDR3 length: 15

CDR3 DNA: TGTGCCAGCAGCCCCGGACAGGGCAAAAACTCTGGGGCCAACGTCCTGACTTTC
CDR3 protein: CASSPGQGKNSGANVLTF
J gene: TRBJ2-6
clone size: .
V gene: TRBV7-8
D gene: TRBD1
CDR3 length: 18

CDR3 DNA: TGTGCCAGCAGCTTGTTAGGGCACTCCTACGAGCAGTACTTC
CDR3 protein: CASSLLGHSYEQYF
J gene: TRBJ2-7
clone size: .
V gene: TRBV5-6
D gene: .
CDR3 length: 14

CDR3 DNA: TGTGCCAGCAGTTACGCGGGGAACCGGGGGAATGGCTACACCTTC
CDR3 protein: CASSYAGNRGNGYTF
J gene: TRBJ1-2
clone size: .
V gene: TRBV6-5
D gene: .
CDR3 length: 15

CDR3 DNA: TGTGCCAGCAGCTCCCCGTTTGGCACGAGCGTAAACACCATATATTTT
CDR3 protein: CASSSPFGTSVNTIYF
J gene: TRBJ1-3
clone size: .
V gene: TRBV5-6
D gene: .
CDR3 length: 16

CDR3 DNA: TGTGCCAGCAGTTTCACCGCCGTGCAGAATACTGAAGCTTTCTTT
CDR3 protein: CASSFTAVQNTEAFF
J gene: TRBJ1-1
clone size: few
V gene: TRBV27
D gene: .
CDR3 length: 15

CDR3 DNA: TGCGCCAGCAGCTTGGGACAGGGGGCCCCCTCCTACGAGCAGTACTTC
CDR3 protein: CASSLGQGAPSYEQYF
J gene: TRBJ2-7
clone size: .
V gene: TRBV5-1
D gene: TRBD1
CDR3 length: 16

CDR3 DNA: TGTGCCAGTAGTCCGGGCCTTTGGGACCAAGAGACCCAGTACTTC
CDR3 protein: CASSPGLWDQETQYF
J gene: TRBJ2-5
clone size: .
V gene: TRBV19
D gene: .
CDR3 length: 15

CDR3 DNA: TGTGCCTGGCGCCAGGGGTTAGAAAAACTGTTTTTT
CDR3 protein: CAWRQGLEKLFF
J gene: TRBJ1-4
clone size: .
V gene: TRBV30
D gene: .
CDR3 length: 12

CDR3 DNA: TGTGCCAGCAGTGAATCCTGGCGGGGGCGGTACGAGCAGTACTTC
CDR3 protein: CASSESWRGRYEQYF
J gene: TRBJ2-7
clone size: once
V gene: TRBV25-1
D gene: .
CDR3 length: 15

CDR3 DNA: TGCGCCAGCAGCTTGGGACAACCCTCCTACGAGCAGTACTTC
CDR3 protein: CASSLGQPSYEQYF
J gene: TRBJ2-7
clone size: .
V gene: TRBV5-1
D gene: .
CDR3 length: 14

CDR3 DNA: TGTGCCAGCAGCTTAGATTGCGACTCTCGGGGTGTGGGTGACACTGAAGCTTTCTTT
CDR3 protein: CASSLDCDSRGVGDTEAFF
J gene: TRBJ1-1
clone size: .
V gene: TRBV11-3
D gene: .
CDR3 length: 19

CDR3 DNA: TGTGCCAGCAGTCTCAATTCGGATACGCAGTATTTT
CDR3 protein: CASSLNSDTQYF
J gene: TRBJ2-3
clone size: .
V gene: TRBV27
D gene: .
CDR3 length: 12

CDR3 DNA: TGTGCCAGCAGTGGGACAGATTATCAGCCCCAGCATTTT
CDR3 protein: CASSGTDYQPQHF
J gene: TRBJ1-5
clone size: few
V gene: TRBV6-1
D gene: .
CDR3 length: 13